This TCR beta chain was sequenced in a study of T cell changes during pregnancy in multiple sclerosis. This clone was recorded once. The assay was immunoSEQ multiplex PCR, and TCRdb's table has in-frame clones only and misses some. The data show approximately 100,000 clones, about 89% seen once. The V end was cut by 5 bases, the J end by 1 base, with 5 bases between. There are 13 residues in the CDR3. In germline, CDR1 is SGHTA, CDR2 FQGTGA. The chain links TRBV7-3 to TRBJ2-2; D unresolved. Sample: peripheral blood, taken after pregnancy. The sequence was collected from a female donor with multiple sclerosis, enrolled in a pregnancy study. For the CDR3, the DNA is TGTGCCAGCAGCCAAAAGAACACCGGGGAGCTGTTTTTT. Translation: CASSQKNTGELFF.